This passage covers 19 T cell receptor beta chains from one sample sequenced in a study of shared clonotypes between healthy human individuals. TCRdb's table, derived via immunoSEQ multiplex PCR, lists solely in-frame clones and lacks some. The repertoire holds about 1.5 million clones, with around 98% as singletons. Sequencing used naive CD4+ T cells sorted from blood. As for subset: CD45RA+ positively selected. The receptors were sampled from a man under 40 in good health.

The rearrangement joins TRBV27 to TRBJ2-7; 9 nucleotides agree with TRBD2. This CDR3 comprises 15 residues. The germline V gene has CDR1 MNHEY and CDR2 SMNVEV (reference sequence). Germline trimming cut 4 bases from V and 1 base from J; bases unmatched to any gene: 5. The CDR3 DNA is TGTGCCAGCAGTTCACCGACTAGCGGATCCTACGAGCAGTACTTC. As protein: CASSSPTSGSYEQYF.

This clone was counted a single time. This rearrangement joins TRBV14 to TRBJ2-5; no clear D gene. This CDR3 comprises 15 residues. Trimming stripped 0 bases from V and 1 base from J, with 9 bases between. Germline-derived CDR1 and CDR2 are SGHDN and FVKESK. This CDR3 is CASSQDHNSQETQYF. The CDR3 DNA reads as TGTGCCAGCAGCCAAGATCATAACAGCCAAGAGACCCAGTACTTC. Variable domain in full (rest from reference TRBV14 and TRBJ2-5): EAGVTQFPSHSVIEKGQTVTLRCDPISGHDNLYWYRRVMGKEIKFLLHFVKESKQDESGMPNNRFLAERTGGTYSTLKVQPAELEDSGVYFCASSQDHNSQETQYFGPGTRLLVL.

The gene calls are TRBV27 and TRBJ2-7; D remains unclear. Germline values: CDR1 MNHEY, CDR2 SMNVEV (reference sequence). The CDR3 contains 14 residues. The V end lost 2 bases, the J end lost 5 bases, and 13 bases lay between the germline ends. The CDR3 here is CASSLAGFLDEQYF. CDR3 nucleotides: TGTGCCAGCAGTTTAGCCGGGTTCCTCGACGAGCAGTACTTC.

The J gene is TRBJ2-7, the V gene TRBV6-1; TRBD2 is a possible D gene (6 bases). V lost 6 bases and J lost 3, with 12 bases in between. This CDR3 is 13 amino acids long. Germline CDR1 reads MNHNS; CDR2 reads SASEGT. For the CDR3, the DNA is TGTGCCAGCAGCCCGGGACTCATCTACGAGCAGTACTTC. Its protein product is CASSPGLIYEQYF.

The V call is TRBV28, the J call TRBJ2-7; D is uncertain. From germline, CDR1 is MDHEN and CDR2 SYDVKM. V was cut by 1 base and J by 12 bases, with 19 bases left in between. This CDR3 has 14 amino acids. The CDR3 is CASSLSPPRHPRYF. The CDR3 coding sequence is TGTGCCAGCAGTTTATCCCCCCCCAGACACCCGAGGTACTTC.

This sequence joins TRBV6-6 and TRBJ1-4, with D uncertain. The length of the CDR3 is 14 residues. Trimming shortened V by 4 bases and J by 0 bases, and 6 bases separated the two germline ends. CDR1 MNHNY and CDR2 SVGAGI come from the germline V gene (reference sequence). CDR3 DNA: TGTGCCAGCAGTTGGTCTGCAACTAATGAAAAACTGTTTTTT. Translating gives CASSWSATNEKLFF.

J is TRBJ1-5 and V is TRBV15; TRBD1 is a possible D gene (6 bases). The CDR3 runs to 16 residues. The ends were cut back, 3 bases at V and 1 base at J, with 13 bases in the middle. Per germline, CDR1 LNHNV and CDR2 YYDKDF (reference sequence). CDR3 in amino acids: CATSSLTGQSNQPQHF. The CDR3 nucleotides read TGTGCCACCAGCAGCCTTACCGGACAGAGCAATCAGCCCCAGCATTTT.

This clone was seen once. The J gene is TRBJ2-7, the V gene TRBV27, with a weak D call TRBD1 (5 bases). Germline V lookup: CDR1 MNHEY, CDR2 SMNVEV (reference sequence). Trimming took 4 bases from V and 3 from J, leaving 19 bases between them. The CDR3 contains 16 residues. This CDR3 is CASSSPTQGTIYEQYF. The CDR3 DNA sequence: TGTGCCAGCAGTTCTCCTACCCAGGGAACCATCTACGAGCAGTACTTC.

This clone was counted a single time. The chain uses TRBV29-1 and TRBJ2-5; 9 bases are shared with TRBD2. The junction had 1 base not matched to a gene; V was cut back by 4 bases and J by 4 bases. Germline V gene data show CDR1 as SQVTM and CDR2 as ANQGSEA. The CDR3 is 12 amino acids. CDR3 amino acids: CSVASGIETQYF. For the CDR3, the DNA is TGCAGCGTTGCTAGCGGGATAGAGACCCAGTACTTC.

This chain links TRBV14 with TRBJ2-7; unclear D gene. V was shortened by 2 bases and J by 0 bases, with 8 bases between the two germline ends. This CDR3 has 14 amino acids. Germline CDR1 is SGHDN and CDR2 is FVKESK. The CDR3 coding sequence is TGTGCCAGCAGCCAATTCCTAGGCTCCTACGAGCAGTACTTC. As protein: CASSQFLGSYEQYF.

The chain employs TRBV5-4 and TRBJ2-5; TRBD1 matches at 7 bases. V lost 4 bases, J lost 3 bases, and 3 bases stayed unmatched. In germline, CDR1 is SGHNT, CDR2 YYREEE (reference sequence). CDR3 size: 13 residues. The CDR3 is CASSPGTEETQYF. In DNA form, the CDR3 reads TGTGCCAGCAGCCCAGGGACAGAAGAGACCCAGTACTTC.

This clone came up once. The chain has TRBV28 and TRBJ2-7, with D perhaps TRBD2 (6 bases). CDR3 length equals 15 residues. CDR1 is MDHEN, CDR2 SYDVKM, per germline. Trimming shortened V by 10 bases and J by 1 base, and 20 bases separated the two germline ends. Here the CDR3 reads CATVTHTRGSYEQYF. For the CDR3, the DNA is TGTGCCACCGTGACCCACACTCGGGGGTCCTACGAGCAGTACTTC.

This chain uses TRBV6-5 with TRBJ1-1; D is unresolved. V lost 1 base and J lost 1, with 7 bases in between. The germline CDR1 and CDR2 sequences are MNHEY and SVGAGI. The CDR3 length is 14 residues. In DNA form, the CDR3 reads TGTGCCAGCAGTTACTTGTTGGGGAACACTGAAGCTTTCTTT. Translating gives CASSYLLGNTEAFF.

The gene calls are TRBV10-2 and TRBJ2-5, with a possible D match to TRBD1 (6 bases). Germline V gene data show CDR1 as WSHSY and CDR2 as SAAADI. Trimming removed 0 bases at V and 5 bases at J, with 13 bases between. This CDR3 comprises 15 residues. The CDR3 DNA is TGCGCCAGCAGTGAGTCTACAACAGGGATGGAGACCCAGTACTTC. Encoded protein: CASSESTTGMETQYF.

Concerning this clone: At one boundary the junction diverges from the germline segment, which might be a read error. The gene calls are TRBV2 and TRBJ2-7, with D tentatively TRBD1 (5 bases). Looked up from germline, CDR1 is SNHLY and CDR2 is FYNNEI. CDR3 length: 12 amino acids. DNA of the CDR3: TGTGCCAGCAGTGAATGGTTAGGGGTAGAGGTCTTC. Translated, it gives CASSEWLGVEVF.

J is TRBJ2-5 and V is TRBV7-9; TRBD2 is a possible D gene (5 bases). V was cut by 5 bases and J by 5 bases, with 12 bases left in between. Germline V gene lookup returns CDR1 SEHNR and CDR2 FQNEAQ (reference sequence). The CDR3 loop spans 13 amino acids. CDR3 nucleotide sequence: TGTGCCAGCAGCATACAGCGGTTTGAGACCCAGTACTTC. This encodes CASSIQRFETQYF.

The chain is built from TRBV19 and TRBJ1-5, with D tentatively TRBD1 (6 bases). Looked up from germline, CDR1 is LNHDA and CDR2 is SQIVND (reference sequence). This CDR3 is 18 amino acids long. Trimming cost V 6 bases and J 2 bases, with 23 bases left between them. In DNA, the CDR3 is TGTGCCAGTAGCCTCCCGACCCGGCCGCGACAGGGCAATCAGCCCCAGCATTTT. Translating it yields CASSLPTRPRQGNQPQHF.

The rearrangement joins TRBV7-4 to TRBJ2-3, with unresolved D. V lost 5 bases and J lost 4, with 16 bases in between. CDR1 and CDR2 (germline): SGHVT, SQSDAQ. The CDR3 extends over 15 amino acids. The DNA of the CDR3 is TGTGCCAGCAGCATAGGGCAATGCGGATCAGATACGCAGTATTTT. This codes for CASSIGQCGSDTQYF.

This clone came up once. The gene calls are TRBV29-1 and TRBJ1-4; the D is unclear. This CDR3 has 11 amino acids. Germline CDR1 SQVTM, CDR2 ANQGSEA. V lost 2 bases to trimming and J lost 6 bases, with 4 bases between them. DNA of the CDR3: TGCAGCGTTGAAACAGATGAAAAACTGTTTTTT. Residues: CSVETDEKLFF.